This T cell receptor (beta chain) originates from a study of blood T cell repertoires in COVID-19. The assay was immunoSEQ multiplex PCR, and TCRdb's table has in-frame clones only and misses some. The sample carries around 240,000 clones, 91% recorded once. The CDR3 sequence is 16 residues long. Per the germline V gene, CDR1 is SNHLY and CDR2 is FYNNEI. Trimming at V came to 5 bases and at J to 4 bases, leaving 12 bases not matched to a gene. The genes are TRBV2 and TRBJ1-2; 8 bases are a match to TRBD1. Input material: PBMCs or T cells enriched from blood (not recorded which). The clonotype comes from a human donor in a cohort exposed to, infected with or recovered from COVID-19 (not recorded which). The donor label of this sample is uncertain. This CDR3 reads CASSPKKTRGPYGYTF. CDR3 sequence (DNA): TGTGCCAGCAGTCCTAAAAAGACCAGGGGGCCCTATGGCTACACCTTC.